What follows is one TCR beta chain and its context. No antigen is known for it. These data are taken from a study of cytomegalovirus exposure and HLA in healthy donors. Notes on the study in general: Subsequent analysis of the approximately 120 validation repertoires found a tendency for first-cohort TCR clusters to co-occur. It was reported that the classifier diagnosed cytomegalovirus status with high specificity and sensitivity in both the original and validation cohorts. Altogether, 170 or so TCR beta chains were recorded as cytomegalovirus-associated.

Method: immunoSEQ multiplex PCR; TCRdb's copy keeps in-frame clones and lacks some. Seen here are 150,000 to 200,000 clones, around 85% observed once, and the top ten hold 15% to 20%. Germline loops: CDR1 SNHLY, CDR2 FYNNEI. Trimming cost V 7 bases and J 3 bases, with 15 bases left between them. The CDR3 length is 14 residues. This sequence was found in a man aged 18 to 35 in good health and CMV-seropositive. The chain has TRBV2 and TRBJ1-2; no definite D call. The sequencing sample was made of PBMCs. Here the CDR3 DNA reads TGTGCCAGCAAAGGGATCGGGGTTGACTATGGCTACACCTTC. It encodes CASKGIGVDYGYTF.